The 9 T cell receptor beta chains listed next were all sequenced from one sample in a study of radiation and T cells in renal cell carcinoma. Time point of the sample: blood 2 weeks post-SBRT. Treatment reported: 15 Gy SBRT to primary tumor, nephrectomy 4 weeks later. TCRdb's table, derived via immunoSEQ multiplex PCR, lists solely in-frame clones and lacks some. The sample consists of about 130,000 clones, about 88% of them appearing once. Sequencing was performed on blood, taken from a patient whose treatment included radiotherapy and nephrectomy. The receptors were gathered from a woman aged 70 to 79 with renal cell carcinoma.

Notes on this clone: Germline and junction disagree at one end, which may indicate a read error. The chain carries TRBV2 and TRBJ1-4; 7 bases are shared with TRBD1. Germline assignment: CDR1 SNHLY and CDR2 FYNNEI. The CDR3 totals 12 residues. CDR3 sequence reads: CASNYRGEKLFF. CDR3 coding DNA: TGTGCCAGCAATTACAGGGGTGAAAAGCTGTTTTTT.

This rearrangement joins TRBV6-5 to TRBJ1-5; the D gene is possibly TRBD1 (5 bases). This CDR3 region has 14 residues. In germline, CDR1 is MNHEY, CDR2 SVGAGI. The V gene lost 2 bases and the J gene lost 7 bases, with 12 bases spanning the gap. CDR3 DNA: TGTGCCAGCAGTTACGTAGGGGCAGGACAGCCCCAGCATTTT. It translates to CASSYVGAGQPQHF.

This clone has more than one count but fewer than ten. V usage is TRBV10-3 and J usage is TRBJ1-5; weak D call: TRBD1 (5 bases). Looked up from germline, CDR1 is ENHRY and CDR2 is SYGVKD. The V gene lost 2 bases and the J gene lost 3 bases, with 11 bases spanning the gap. The CDR3 extends over 15 amino acids. CDR3 loop: CAISEGGAYNQPQHF. The CDR3, as DNA: TGTGCCATCAGTGAGGGTGGGGCTTACAATCAGCCCCAGCATTTT.

The CDR3 is CASSLPGQPNYGYTF. Here the CDR3 DNA reads TGTGCCAGCAGCCTGCCGGGACAACCAAACTATGGCTACACCTTC. The chain combines TRBV14 with TRBJ1-2, with a weak D call TRBD1 (6 bases). The ends were cut back, 4 bases at V and 2 bases at J, with 14 bases in the middle. The CDR3 runs 15 residues. The germline CDR1 and CDR2 sequences are SGHDN and FVKESK.

The V gene is TRBV14, the J gene TRBJ1-4; no firm D call. The V end was cut by 2 bases, the J end by 8 bases, with 6 bases between. The CDR3 spans 12 residues. The V gene's germline CDR1 is SGHDN and CDR2 FVKESK. In nucleotides, the CDR3 is TGTGCCAGCAGCCAATATGGGGAAAAACTGTTTTTT. This codes for CASSQYGEKLFF.

CDR3 sequence reads: CASSLGPNEKLFF. The DNA for the CDR3 is TGTGCCAGCAGCTTGGGCCCTAATGAAAAACTGTTTTTT. The chain recombines TRBV7-3 with TRBJ1-4; D call uncertain. Trimming shortened V by 3 bases and J by 3 bases, and 5 bases separated the two germline ends. The CDR3 spans 13 residues. The germline V gene encodes CDR1 SGHTA and CDR2 FQGTGA.

The rearrangement joins TRBV4-3 to TRBJ2-7; D might be TRBD1 or TRBD2, each matching 6 bases. Trimming removed 4 bases at V and 4 bases at J, with 11 bases between. The germline gives CDR1 LGHNA, CDR2 YSLEER. The CDR3 is 13 residues long. The CDR3 sequence: CASSRGGGYEQYF. The CDR3 DNA reads TGCGCCAGCAGCCGAGGAGGGGGATACGAGCAGTACTTC.

CDR3 DNA sequence: TGTGCCAGCAGCGTAGAGTGGGGCACCACTGAAGCTTTCTTT. It codes for CASSVEWGTTEAFF. The V gene is TRBV9, the J gene TRBJ1-1; D might be TRBD1 (5 bases). Germline V gene lookup returns CDR1 SGDLS and CDR2 YYNGEE. V dropped 0 bases and J dropped 4 bases, with 10 bases sitting between them. CDR3 length: 14 residues.

The rearrangement joins TRBV5-1 to TRBJ2-5, with D tentatively TRBD1 or TRBD2 (6 bases each). Germline values: CDR1 SGHRS, CDR2 YFSETQ. The CDR3 loop spans 16 amino acids. V shed 0 bases and J shed 5 bases, with 17 bases lying between them. CDR3 loop: CASSLAAGDSWETQYF. The CDR3 bases are TGCGCCAGCAGCTTGGCCGCAGGGGACTCTTGGGAGACCCAGTACTTC.